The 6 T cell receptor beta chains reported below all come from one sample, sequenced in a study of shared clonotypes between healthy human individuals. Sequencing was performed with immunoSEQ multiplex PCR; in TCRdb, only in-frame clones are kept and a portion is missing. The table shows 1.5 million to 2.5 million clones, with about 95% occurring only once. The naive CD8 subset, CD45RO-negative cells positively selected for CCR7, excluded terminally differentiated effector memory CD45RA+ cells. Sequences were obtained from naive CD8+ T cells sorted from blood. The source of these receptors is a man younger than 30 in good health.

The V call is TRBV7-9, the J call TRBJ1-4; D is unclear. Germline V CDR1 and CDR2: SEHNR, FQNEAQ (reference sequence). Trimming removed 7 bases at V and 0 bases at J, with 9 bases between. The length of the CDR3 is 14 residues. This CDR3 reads CASNYIATNEKLFF. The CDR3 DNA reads TGTGCCAGCAACTACATTGCAACTAATGAAAAACTGTTTTTT.

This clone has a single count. CDR3 region: CSVEVVPLYNEQFF. CDR3 nucleotides: TGCAGCGTTGAAGTTGTGCCCCTCTACAATGAGCAGTTCTTC. The chain couples TRBV29-1 to TRBJ2-1; D gene ambiguous. Trimming removed 1 base at V and 3 bases at J, with 10 bases between. There are 14 residues in the CDR3. Looked up from germline, CDR1 is SQVTM and CDR2 is ANQGSEA.

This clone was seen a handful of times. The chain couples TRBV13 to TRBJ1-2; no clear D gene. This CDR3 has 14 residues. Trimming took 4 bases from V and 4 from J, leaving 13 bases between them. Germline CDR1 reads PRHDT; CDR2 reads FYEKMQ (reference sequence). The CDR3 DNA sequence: TGTGCCAGCAGCTCCCTCGTATACTCCTATGGCTACACCTTC. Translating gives CASSSLVYSYGYTF.

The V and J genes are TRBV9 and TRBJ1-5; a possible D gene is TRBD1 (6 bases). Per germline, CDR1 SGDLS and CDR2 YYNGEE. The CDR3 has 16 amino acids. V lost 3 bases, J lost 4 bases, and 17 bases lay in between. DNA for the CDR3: TGTGCCAGCAGCGCCGGCCTACAGGGTTGGAATCAGCCCCAGCATTTT. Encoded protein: CASSAGLQGWNQPQHF.

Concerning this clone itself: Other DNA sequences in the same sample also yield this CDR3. For the CDR3, the DNA is TGTGCCAGCGGAGGGACTGAAGCTTTCTTT. Amino acid sequence: CASGGTEAFF. The chain carries TRBV6-6 and TRBJ1-1; D unclear. V lost 8 bases and J lost 5, with 6 bases in between. The CDR3 spans 10 residues. CDR1 MNHNY and CDR2 SVGAGI come from the germline V gene (reference sequence).

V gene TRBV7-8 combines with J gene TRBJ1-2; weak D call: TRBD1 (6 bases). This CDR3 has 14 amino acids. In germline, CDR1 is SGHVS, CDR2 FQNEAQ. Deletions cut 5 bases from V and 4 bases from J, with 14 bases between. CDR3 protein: CASSPTGIVYGYTF. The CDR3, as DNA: TGTGCCAGCAGCCCTACAGGGATTGTCTATGGCTACACCTTC.